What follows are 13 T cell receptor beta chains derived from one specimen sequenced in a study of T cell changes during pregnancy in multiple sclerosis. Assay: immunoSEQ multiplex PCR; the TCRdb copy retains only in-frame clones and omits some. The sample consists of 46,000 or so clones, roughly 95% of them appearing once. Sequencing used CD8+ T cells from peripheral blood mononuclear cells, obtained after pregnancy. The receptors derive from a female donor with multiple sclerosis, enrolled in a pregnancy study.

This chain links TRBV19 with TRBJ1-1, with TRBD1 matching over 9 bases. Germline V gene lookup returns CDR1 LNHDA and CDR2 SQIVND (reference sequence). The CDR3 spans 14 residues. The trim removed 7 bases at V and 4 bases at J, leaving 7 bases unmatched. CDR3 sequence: CASTGTGRFTEAFF. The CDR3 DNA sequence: TGTGCCAGTACCGGGACAGGGCGTTTCACTGAAGCTTTCTTT. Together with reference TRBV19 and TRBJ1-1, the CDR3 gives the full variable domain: DGGITQSPKYLFRKEGQNVTLSCEQNLNHDAMYWYRQDPGQGLRLIYYSQIVNDFQKGDIAEGYSVSREKKESFPLTVTSAQKNPTAFYLCASTGTGRFTEAFFGQGTRLTVV.

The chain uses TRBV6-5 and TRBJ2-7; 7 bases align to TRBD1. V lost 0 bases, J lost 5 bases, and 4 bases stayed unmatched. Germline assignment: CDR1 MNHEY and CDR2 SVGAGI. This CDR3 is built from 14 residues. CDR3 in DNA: TGTGCCAGCAGTTACTCCGTTCAGGGGGACGAGCAGTACTTC. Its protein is CASSYSVQGDEQYF.

The CDR3 DNA reads as TGTGCCAGCAGCTCCCGGGTTCCGGGGAATGGGAACACCGGGGAGCTGTTTTTT. Amino acid sequence: CASSSRVPGNGNTGELFF. V gene TRBV4-2 combines with J gene TRBJ2-2, with D maybe TRBD2 (5 bases). The CDR3 runs to 18 residues. CDR1 is LGHNA and CDR2 is YNFKEQ in the germline V gene. The ends were cut back, 5 bases at V and 1 base at J, with 20 bases in the middle.

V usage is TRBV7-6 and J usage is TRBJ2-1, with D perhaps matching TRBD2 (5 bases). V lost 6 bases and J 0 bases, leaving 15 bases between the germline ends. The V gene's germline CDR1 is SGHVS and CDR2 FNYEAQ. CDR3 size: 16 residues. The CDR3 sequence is CASSDYWTSSYNEQFF. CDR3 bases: TGTGCCAGCAGTGACTACTGGACGAGCTCCTACAATGAGCAGTTCTTC.

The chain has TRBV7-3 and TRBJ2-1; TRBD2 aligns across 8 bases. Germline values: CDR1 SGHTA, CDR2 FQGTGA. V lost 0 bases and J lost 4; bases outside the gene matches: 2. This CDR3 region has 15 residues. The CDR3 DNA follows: TGTGCCAGCAGCTTAACCAGCGGGGGATACAATGAGCAGTTCTTC. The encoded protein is CASSLTSGGYNEQFF.

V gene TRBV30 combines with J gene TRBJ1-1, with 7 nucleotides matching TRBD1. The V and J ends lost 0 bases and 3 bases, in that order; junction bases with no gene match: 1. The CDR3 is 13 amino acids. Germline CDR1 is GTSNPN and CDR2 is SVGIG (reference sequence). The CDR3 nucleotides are TGTGCCTGGAGTGTAGACAGGGACACTGAAGCTTTCTTT. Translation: CAWSVDRDTEAFF.

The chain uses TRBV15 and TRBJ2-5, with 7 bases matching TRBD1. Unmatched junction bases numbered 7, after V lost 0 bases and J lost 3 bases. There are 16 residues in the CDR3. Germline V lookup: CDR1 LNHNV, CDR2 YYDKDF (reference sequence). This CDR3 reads CATSRERTGSKETQYF. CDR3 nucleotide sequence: TGTGCCACCAGCAGAGAACGGACAGGATCGAAAGAGACCCAGTACTTC.

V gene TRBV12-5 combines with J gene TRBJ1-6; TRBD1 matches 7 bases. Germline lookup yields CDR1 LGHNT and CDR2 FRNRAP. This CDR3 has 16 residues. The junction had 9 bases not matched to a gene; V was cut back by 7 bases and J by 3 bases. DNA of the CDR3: TGTGCTAGTGCCCTCGGGACAGCTCTCTATAATTCACCCCTCCACTTT. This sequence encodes CASALGTALYNSPLHF. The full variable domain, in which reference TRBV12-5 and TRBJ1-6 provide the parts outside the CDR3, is DARVTQTPRHKVTEMGQEVTMRCQPILGHNTVFWYRQTMMQGLELLAYFRNRAPLDDSGMPKDRFSAEMPDATLATLKIQPSEPRDSAVYFCASALGTALYNSPLHFGNGTRLTVT.

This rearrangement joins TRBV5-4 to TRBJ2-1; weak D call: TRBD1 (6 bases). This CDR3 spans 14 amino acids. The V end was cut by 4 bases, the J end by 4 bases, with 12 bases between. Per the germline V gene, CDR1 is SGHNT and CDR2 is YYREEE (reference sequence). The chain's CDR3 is CASSVGTPYNEQFF. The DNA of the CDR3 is TGTGCCAGCAGCGTTGGGACACCTTACAATGAGCAGTTCTTC.

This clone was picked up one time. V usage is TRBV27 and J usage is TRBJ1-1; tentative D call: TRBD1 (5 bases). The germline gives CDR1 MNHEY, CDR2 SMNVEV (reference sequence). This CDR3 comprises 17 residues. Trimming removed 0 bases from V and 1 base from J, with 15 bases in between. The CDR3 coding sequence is TGTGCCAGCAGTTTATCACCCGACAGAGAAGAGAACACTGAAGCTTTCTTT. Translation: CASSLSPDREENTEAFF.

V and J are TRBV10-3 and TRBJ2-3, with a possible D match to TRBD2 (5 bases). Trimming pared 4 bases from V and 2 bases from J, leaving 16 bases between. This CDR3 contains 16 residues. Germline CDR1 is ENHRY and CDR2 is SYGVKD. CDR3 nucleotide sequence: TGTGCCATCAGTGGTCAGCGGCTCATTTCCACAGATACGCAGTATTTT. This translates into CAISGQRLISTDTQYF.

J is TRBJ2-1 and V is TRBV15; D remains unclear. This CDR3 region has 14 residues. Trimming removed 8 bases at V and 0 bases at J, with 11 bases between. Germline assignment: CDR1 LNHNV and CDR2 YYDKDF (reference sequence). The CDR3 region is CATAVESSYNEQFF. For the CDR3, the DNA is TGTGCCACCGCAGTGGAGAGCTCCTACAATGAGCAGTTCTTC.

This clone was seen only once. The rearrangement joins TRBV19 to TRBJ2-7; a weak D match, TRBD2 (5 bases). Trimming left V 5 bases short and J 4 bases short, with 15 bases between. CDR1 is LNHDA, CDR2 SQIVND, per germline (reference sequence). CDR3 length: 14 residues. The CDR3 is CASSPRSLAYEQYF. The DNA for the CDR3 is TGTGCCAGTAGTCCGCGATCTCTAGCTTACGAGCAGTACTTC.